Given below is one T cell receptor beta chain in context. This clone was counted between two and nine times. It has no known antigen specificity. No quality values exist for individual bases; no much larger clone is one base distant. The sample belongs to a study of T cell responses to AZD1222 COVID-19 vaccine (dated by TCRdb to 2020 to 2022). As for the study more broadly: AZD1222 recipients given second doses at about 4 weeks or at about 12 weeks were pooled, since spike-specific TCR depth and breadth were not found to differ between the two schedules. A total of around 240 trial participants underwent TCR sequencing, of whom 207 received two doses of AZD1222 and about 26 received two doses of the MenACWY control vaccine. Enrollment into the trials was organized by age into subgroups of 18-55, 56-69 and 70-plus years, and those subgroups contained approximately 160, 26 and 62 TCR-sequenced participants, respectively.

Reading from cysteine to phenylalanine, the CDR3 counts 15 amino acids. Only the CDR3 portion is preserved as DNA: 45 bases, with reading frame beginning at the first base. The germline V gene supplies CDR1 SGHTA and CDR2 FQGNSA. V lost 7 bases and J lost 6 bases, and the count of bases not matched to a germline gene is 10. The CDR3 regions of human TCRbeta chains were subjected to immunosequencing. In the paper's pipeline: Repertoire TCRs were matched against a reference library of SARS-CoV-2-specific TCRs generated with the MIRA antigen-specificity platform. Breadth was defined as the fraction of unique TCRs that were SARS-CoV-2-associated. Depth was defined as the fraction of total T cells that were SARS-CoV-2-associated. Using the MIRA data, each spike-specific TCR was assigned both to the spike region to which the TCR was reactive and to a CD4 or CD8 class. Log10-transformed breadth and depth values were compared by one-way ANOVA with Sidak's multiple comparisons tests. The table was pulled from immuneACCESS by TCRdb, which kept in-frame rearrangements only. Such tables lose some clones; where checked, under half of the loss comes from unresolved V genes, and the rest has no known cause. D and trimming come from the DNA, and the V and J calls and clone size come from that table. For this sample there are some 170,000 clones; 70% to 90% appear just once. The ten largest clones add up to around 1.6% of the sample.

Study-wide conclusions, independent of this receptor: Participants were mostly white British, with more females than males. The authors suggested clonal diversity may have been underestimated. The whole spike protein was spanned by vaccine-associated CD4 TCRs, and dominant responses were seen in regions 160-218 and 743-854. Reportedly, almost half of the unique spike-specific TCRs recognized epitopes lying outside the regions that are mutated in the B.1.351 and B.1.1.7 variants. After two AZD1222 doses, spike-specific TCR breadth and depth were significantly higher than at day 0 and than in MenACWY recipients. Only six or seven AZD1222 recipients were SARS-CoV-2 seropositive at baseline, limiting conclusions about previously exposed vaccinees. The 56-69-year group was small, and its depth increase did not reach significance, likely because of low power. Because no day 14 peak-response samples were available, the repertoires could be characterized only after the peak T cell response.

Interpreted using the paper, the time point label stands for: baseline before first vaccination. Vaccinee samples were obtained from the UK trials COV001 and COV002, which included a single-blind randomized controlled phase 2/3 trial of AZD1222 (ChAdOx1 nCoV-19) in healthy adults. For TCRbeta chain sequencing, PBMC samples from trial participants were taken at day 0 and at day 28 after the second dose. The sequence joins TRBV7-2 to TRBJ1-5; TRBD1 matches 9 bases in the middle. This TCR was sampled from an adult in good health. This sample comprised peripheral blood, obtained on day 0 of AZD1222 vaccination. The DNA sequence is as follows: TGTGCCAGCACCTTCACAGGGGGCATGAGTCAGCCCCAGCATTTT. It translates as CASTFTGGMSQPQHF. The variable domain in full, with residues beyond the CDR3 obtained from the reference TRBV7-2 and TRBJ1-5 genes, is GAGVSQSPSNKVTEKGKDVELRCDPISGHTALYWYRQSLGQGLEFLIYFQGNSAPDKSGLPSDRFSAERTGGSVSTLTIQRTQQEDSAVYLCASTFTGGMSQPQHFGDGTRLSIL.